What follows are 6 T cell receptor beta chains derived from one specimen sequenced in a study of blood T cell repertoires in COVID-19. Sequenced by immunoSEQ multiplex PCR; TCRdb stores in-frame clones only, minus some. The repertoire holds roughly 360,000 clones, with roughly 90% as singletons. What was sequenced was PBMCs or T cells enriched from blood (not recorded which). The source of these receptors is a woman between 25 and 40 years old with acute COVID-19.

The CDR3 spells CASSVGTGWNEKLFF. CDR3 nucleotides: TGTGCCAGCAGCGTGGGGACAGGGTGGAATGAAAAACTGTTTTTT. The chain has TRBV9 and TRBJ1-4, with 9 bases identical to TRBD1. V gave up 2 bases and J gave up 5 bases; unmatched junction bases: 4. This CDR3 has 15 amino acids. From germline, CDR1 is SGDLS and CDR2 YYNGEE.

This rearrangement joins TRBV18 to TRBJ1-2; 9 nucleotides line up with TRBD1. Germline CDR1 reads KGHSH; CDR2 reads LQKENI. CDR3 length equals 15 residues. V dropped 4 bases and J dropped 7; count of bases not matched to a gene: 10. The CDR3: CASSLQTGGGGGYTF. The DNA for the CDR3 is TGTGCCAGCTCACTTCAGACAGGGGGAGGCGGTGGCTACACCTTC.

V is TRBV18 and J is TRBJ2-7, with 10 bases aligning to TRBD2. V lost 4 bases, J lost 5 bases, and 5 bases stayed unmatched. This CDR3 comprises 14 residues. The germline V gene encodes CDR1 KGHSH and CDR2 LQKENI. This CDR3 reads CASSLLAGFDEQYF. The CDR3 DNA sequence: TGTGCCAGCTCACTACTAGCGGGGTTCGACGAGCAGTACTTC.

This chain links TRBV4-3 with TRBJ2-7, with TRBD1 matching 7 bases. The germline V gene has CDR1 LGHNA and CDR2 YSLEER. V shed 1 base, J shed 1 base, and the junction held 4 bases outside the gene matches. The CDR3 contains 15 residues. The CDR3 loop reads CASSQVYRGSYEQYF. The CDR3 nucleotides are TGCGCCAGCAGCCAAGTGTACAGGGGTTCCTACGAGCAGTACTTC.

The V gene is TRBV2, the J gene TRBJ1-5, with 9 bases identical to TRBD1. The CDR3 runs 16 residues. The V segment lost 6 bases and the J segment 1 base; nucleotides outside the gene matches: 7. Germline V gene data show CDR1 as SNHLY and CDR2 as FYNNEI. DNA of the CDR3: TGTGCCAGCAGGGGGAGAGGGACAGGGAGCAATCAGCCCCAGCATTTT. Amino acids: CASRGRGTGSNQPQHF.

DNA for the CDR3: TGTGCCATCAGGGAGACAGTGCCAACCTACGAGCAGTACTTC. Encoded protein: CAIRETVPTYEQYF. The chain uses TRBV10-3 and TRBJ2-7, with a weak D call TRBD1 (5 bases). The V end lost 6 bases, the J end lost 2 bases, and 14 bases lay between the germline ends. Germline assignment: CDR1 ENHRY and CDR2 SYGVKD. The CDR3 runs to 14 residues.